This is a list of T cell receptor beta chains from one sample in a study of OX40 agonist ivuxolimab in advanced cancers. TCRdb's copy holds only in-frame clones and misses some; the assay was immunoSEQ multiplex PCR. The sample comprises around 76,000 clones, roughly three quarters of which are singletons, and roughly 5.4% rests with the top ten. The sample here was CD4+ or CD8+ T cells sorted from blood, taken in a trial of the OX40 agonist ivuxolimab. Receptors were obtained from an adult with an advanced solid tumor such as melanoma, head and neck, liver or kidney cancer. CDR3s include the opening cysteine and the closing phenylalanine or tryptophan. D genes are given only for firm matches. The listing skips clone size in some rows; elsewhere it reads once, few, many or a size class.

clone_size,j_call,d_call,v_call,cdr3_aa,cdr3_nt
.,TRBJ1-2,TRBD1,TRBV7-9,CASRLDRDYGYTF,TGTGCCAGCCGACTTGACAGGGACTATGGCTACACCTTC
.,TRBJ1-1,.,TRBV7-8,CASSFRANTEAFF,TGTGCCAGCAGCTTCCGGGCGAACACTGAAGCTTTCTTT
.,TRBJ2-1,.,TRBV7-9,CASSIPRNEQFF,TGTGCCAGCAGCATTCCCAGAAATGAGCAGTTCTTC
.,TRBJ2-2,.,TRBV5-5,CASSLVAAGELFF,TGTGCCAGCAGCTTAGTAGCGGCCGGGGAGCTGTTTTTT
.,TRBJ2-1,.,TRBV7-9,CASSLETAEQFF,TGTGCCAGCAGCTTAGAGACAGCGGAGCAGTTCTTC
.,TRBJ2-7,.,TRBV7-9,CASSLYSEWEQYF,TGTGCCAGCAGCTTATATTCGGAGTGGGAGCAGTACTTC
.,TRBJ2-3,TRBD1,TRBV11-2,CASRPGGITDTQYF,TGTGCCAGCAGGCCAGGGGGCATCACAGATACGCAGTATTTT
few,TRBJ2-6,.,TRBV7-2,CATTLGANVLTF,TGTGCCACCACCCTCGGGGCCAACGTCCTGACTTTC
.,TRBJ1-3,.,TRBV18,CASSEGNTIYF,TGTGCCAGCTCAGAAGGAAACACCATATATTTT
few,TRBJ1-3,.,TRBV6-5,CASSDSLSGNTIYF,TGTGCCAGCAGCGACAGTCTCTCTGGAAACACCATATATTTT
.,TRBJ2-1,.,TRBV5-4,CASSYLWTPRSYNEQFF,TGTGCCAGCAGCTATTTGTGGACTCCAAGATCCTACAATGAGCAGTTCTTC
.,TRBJ1-6,.,TRBV2,CASTPALSPLHF,TGTGCCAGCACTCCAGCCCTATCACCCCTCCACTTT
.,TRBJ1-5,.,TRBV7-2,CASSLAGGGQPQHF,TGTGCCAGCAGCTTAGCGGGGGGAGGTCAGCCCCAGCATTTT
few,TRBJ1-6,.,TRBV2,CASSEMVAANNSPLHF,TGTGCCAGCAGTGAAATGGTGGCAGCAAATAATTCACCCCTCCACTTT
once,TRBJ2-7,.,TRBV27,CASSSETGARYEQYF,TGTGCCAGCAGTTCCGAGACGGGAGCAAGGTACGAGCAGTACTTC
.,TRBJ2-5,TRBD2,TRBV19,CASSPRTSQGETQYF,TGTGCCAGTAGTCCCCGGACTAGCCAGGGGGAGACCCAGTACTTC
.,TRBJ2-3,.,TRBV10-3,CAISEGAGTDTQYF,TGTGCCATCAGTGAGGGGGCGGGGACAGATACGCAGTATTTT
.,TRBJ2-3,.,TRBV10-2,CASRGGDTQYF,TGCGCCAGCAGAGGCGGAGATACGCAGTATTTT
few,TRBJ1-5,.,TRBV18,CASSPTKENQPQHF,TGTGCCAGCTCACCCACAAAAGAAAATCAGCCCCAGCATTTT
.,TRBJ1-4,.,TRBV15,CATSRALGGTTNEKLFF,TGTGCCACCAGCAGAGCACTAGGCGGGACAACTAATGAAAAACTGTTTTTT
once,TRBJ1-2,.,TRBV5-1,CASSLKESEPLYTF,TGCGCCAGCAGCTTGAAAGAGTCGGAACCCCTCTACACCTTC
.,TRBJ2-1,.,TRBV5-1,CASSLEADEQFF,TGCGCCAGCAGCTTGGAAGCTGATGAGCAGTTCTTC
.,TRBJ2-2,.,TRBV7-2,CASTPYNQAVGGELFF,TGTGCCAGCACCCCCTATAACCAGGCCGTGGGCGGGGAGCTGTTTTTT
.,TRBJ1-2,.,TRBV28,CALRIPGWRGYTF,TGTGCCTTACGAATTCCGGGCTGGCGTGGCTACACCTTC
.,TRBJ1-5,.,TRBV6-1,CASREDRFKPLIEPQHF,TGTGCCAGCAGGGAAGACAGGTTTAAACCATTGATCGAGCCCCAGCATTTT
.,TRBJ2-3,.,TRBV7-2,CASSLGRRDTQYF,TGTGCCAGCAGCTTGGGACGGCGGGATACGCAGTATTTT